Sequencing of this T cell receptor beta chain was carried out in a study of T cell responses to AZD1222 COVID-19 vaccine. Points from the study as a whole: Most donors were white British and more were female, and clonal diversity was possibly underestimated. A reported finding is that nearly half of spike-specific TCRs target unmutated variant regions.

Sequenced by immunoSEQ multiplex PCR; TCRdb stores in-frame clones only, minus some. The data show about 140,000 clones, with almost 90% seen just once and around 3% held by the top ten. Notes on this clone: What it binds is not known.

This CDR3 has 14 residues. The germline CDR1 and CDR2 sequences are SNHLY and FYNNEI. V lost 2 bases to trimming and J lost 8 bases, with 13 bases between them. The TCR sequence derives from an adult in good health. The chain carries TRBV2 and TRBJ2-1; possibly TRBD1 for D (5 bases). The specimen comprised peripheral blood, sampled on day 0 of AZD1222 vaccination. Here the CDR3 DNA reads TGTGCCAGCAGTGAACGGACACCCTTGGATGAGCAGTTCTTC. Translating gives CASSERTPLDEQFF. The full variable domain, in which reference TRBV2 and TRBJ2-1 provide the parts outside the CDR3, is EPEVTQTPSHQVTQMGQEVILRCVPISNHLYFYWYRQILGQKVEFLVSFYNNEISEKSEIFDDQFSVERPDGSNFTLKIRSTKLEDSAMYFCASSERTPLDEQFFGPGTRLTVL.